This T cell receptor (beta chain) was captured by sequencing in a study of T cell changes during pregnancy in multiple sclerosis. V shed 2 bases and J shed 5 bases, with 12 bases lying between them. The CDR3 is made up of 15 amino acids. The germline gives CDR1 SNHLY, CDR2 FYNNEI. Assay: immunoSEQ multiplex PCR; the TCRdb copy retains only in-frame clones and omits some. The data contain more than 35,000 clones, around 90% of them singletons. The rearrangement links TRBV2 to TRBJ2-2; TRBD2 might be the D (6 bases). The clonotype originates from a female donor with multiple sclerosis, enrolled in a pregnancy study. This specimen was CD8+ T cells from peripheral blood mononuclear cells, taken after pregnancy. The CDR3 DNA reads TGTGCCAGCAGTGAATCGGGAGTTCGTACCGGGGAGCTGTTTTTT. It is translated as CASSESGVRTGELFF.